The entry below gives a single T cell receptor beta chain sequence along with its context. These data come from a study of blood T cells in healthy people across ages. For the second PCR, which ran for about 7 to 11 cycles, a sample-barcoded 5' primer and a J-beta primer mix were used. No fewer than 2.5 million CDR3-containing paired-end reads came from each sample. TCRdb used MiXCR to reprocess the 5' RACE reads, holding one entry per CDR3 protein. The data hold about 1.4 million distinct CDR3 sequences, with roughly 64% observed a single time. V shed 1 base and J shed 3 bases, with 6 bases lying between them. The CDR3 is 13 residues long. Per the germline V gene, CDR1 is LNHNV and CDR2 is YYDKDF (reference sequence).

This receptor was taken from a man aged 18 to 30 in good health. The V call is TRBV15, the J call TRBJ2-5, with no clear D. The sample taken for sequencing was blood. The DNA for the CDR3 is TGTGCCACCAGCAGAGGGAGAGAAGAGACCCAGTACTTC. Translated: CATSRGREETQYF.